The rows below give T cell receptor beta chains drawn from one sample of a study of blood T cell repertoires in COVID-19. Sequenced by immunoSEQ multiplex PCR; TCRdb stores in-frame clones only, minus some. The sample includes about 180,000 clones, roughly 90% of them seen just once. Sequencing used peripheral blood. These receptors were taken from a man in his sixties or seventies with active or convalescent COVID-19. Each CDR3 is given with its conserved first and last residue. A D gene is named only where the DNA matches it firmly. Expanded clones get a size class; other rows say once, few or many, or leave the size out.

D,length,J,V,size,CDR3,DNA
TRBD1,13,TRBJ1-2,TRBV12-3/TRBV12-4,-,CASTIQGAGGYTF,TGTGCCAGCACCATACAGGGGGCGGGTGGCTACACCTTC
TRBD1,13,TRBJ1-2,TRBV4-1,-,CASRAGQEYGYTF,TGCGCCAGCAGGGCGGGACAGGAGTATGGCTACACCTTC
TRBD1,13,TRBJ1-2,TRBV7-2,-,CASSKTGGYGYTF,TGTGCCAGCAGCAAGACAGGGGGCTATGGCTACACCTTC
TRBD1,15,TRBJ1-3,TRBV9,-,CASSVRGQGADTIYF,TGTGCCAGCAGCGTACGAGGACAGGGGGCGGACACCATATATTTT
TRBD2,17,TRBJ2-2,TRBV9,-,CASSPEGLAANTGELFF,TGTGCCAGCAGCCCCGAGGGACTAGCGGCGAACACCGGGGAGCTGTTTTTT
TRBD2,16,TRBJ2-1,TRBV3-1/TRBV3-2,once,CASSRETSGAYNEQFF,TGTGCCAGCAGCCGGGAAACTAGCGGGGCGTACAATGAGCAGTTCTTC
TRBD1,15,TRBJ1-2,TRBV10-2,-,CASSESRTGNYGYTF,TGCGCCAGCAGTGAAAGTAGGACAGGGAACTATGGCTACACCTTC
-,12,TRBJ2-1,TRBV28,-,CASSLRAREQFF,TGTGCCAGCAGTTTAAGAGCTCGGGAGCAGTTCTTC
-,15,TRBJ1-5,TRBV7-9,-,CASTPTGGGNQPQHF,TGTGCCAGCACGCCAACAGGTGGTGGCAATCAGCCCCAGCATTTT
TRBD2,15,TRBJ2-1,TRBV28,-,CASSPLAGVNNEQFF,TGTGCCAGCAGCCCCCTAGCGGGAGTTAACAATGAGCAGTTCTTC
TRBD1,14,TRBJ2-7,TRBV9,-,CASSRTGGSYEQYF,TGTGCCAGCAGCCGGACAGGGGGCTCCTACGAGCAGTACTTC
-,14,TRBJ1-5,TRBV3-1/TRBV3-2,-,CASSHRGSRQPQHF,TGTGCCAGCAGCCACAGGGGCTCGCGACAGCCCCAGCATTTT
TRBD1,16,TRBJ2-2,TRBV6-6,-,CASSYGGQGNTGELFF,TGTGCCAGCAGTTATGGGGGACAGGGAAACACCGGGGAGCTGTTTTTT
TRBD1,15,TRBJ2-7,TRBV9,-,CASSVAGTEDYEQYF,TGTGCCAGCAGCGTGGCCGGGACAGAAGACTACGAGCAGTACTTC
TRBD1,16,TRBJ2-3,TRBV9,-,CASSVGGAGGTDTQYF,TGTGCCAGCAGCGTAGGAGGGGCAGGGGGAACAGATACGCAGTATTTT
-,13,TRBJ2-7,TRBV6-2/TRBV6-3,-,CASSGAVPNEQYF,TGTGCCAGCAGTGGGGCCGTTCCCAACGAGCAGTACTTC
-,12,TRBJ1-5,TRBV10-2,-,CATSDSYQPQHF,TGCGCCACCTCGGACAGCTATCAGCCCCAGCATTTT
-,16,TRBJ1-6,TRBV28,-,CASSSRRQLNNSPLHF,TGTGCCAGCAGCAGTCGGAGGCAGCTTAATAATTCACCCCTCCACTTT
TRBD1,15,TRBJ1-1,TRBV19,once,CASSMGDRDNTEAFF,TGTGCCAGTAGTATGGGGGACAGGGACAACACTGAAGCTTTCTTT
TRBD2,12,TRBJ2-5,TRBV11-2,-,CASSSGGGTQYF,TGTGCCAGCAGTTCGGGAGGGGGGACCCAGTACTTC
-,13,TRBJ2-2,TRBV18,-,CASSTLQAGELFF,TGTGCCAGCTCAACCCTCCAGGCCGGGGAGCTGTTTTTT
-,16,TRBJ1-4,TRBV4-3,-,CASSRLGMEGGGKLFF,TGCGCCAGCAGCCGATTGGGGATGGAGGGCGGCGGGAAACTGTTTTTT
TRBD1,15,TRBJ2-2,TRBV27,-,CASKGTDANTGELFF,TGTGCCAGCAAAGGGACAGACGCGAACACCGGGGAGCTGTTTTTT
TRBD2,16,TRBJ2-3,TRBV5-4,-,CASSFGLAGLSDTQYF,TGTGCCAGCAGCTTTGGGTTAGCGGGGTTATCAGATACGCAGTATTTT
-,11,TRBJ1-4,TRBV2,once,CASSEEGRVTF,TGTGCCAGCAGTGAAGAGGGCAGGGTGACTTTT
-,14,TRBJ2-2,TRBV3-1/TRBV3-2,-,CASSPYFSTGELFF,TGTGCCAGCAGCCCGTATTTTAGCACCGGGGAGCTGTTTTTT
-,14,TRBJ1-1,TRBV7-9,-,CASSLGTANTEAFF,TGTGCCAGCAGCTTGGGCACAGCTAACACTGAAGCTTTCTTT
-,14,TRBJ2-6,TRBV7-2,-,CASSIRSGANVLTF,TGTGCCAGCAGCATCAGGTCTGGGGCCAACGTCCTGACTTTC
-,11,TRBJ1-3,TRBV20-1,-,CSASRGNTIYF,TGCAGTGCTAGTAGGGGGAACACCATATATTTT
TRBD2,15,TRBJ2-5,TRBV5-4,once,CASSPLAGDQETQYF,TGTGCCAGCAGCCCGCTAGCGGGGGACCAAGAGACCCAGTACTTC
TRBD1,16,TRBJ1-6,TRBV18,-,CASPLQQGVNNSPLHF,TGTGCCAGCCCCCTCCAACAGGGGGTAAATAATTCACCCCTCCACTTT
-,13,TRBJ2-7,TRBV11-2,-,CASSQSSVWEQYF,TGTGCCAGCAGCCAGTCCTCTGTTTGGGAGCAGTACTTC
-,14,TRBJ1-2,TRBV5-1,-,CASRPPGVDYGYTF,TGCGCCAGCAGGCCCCCAGGGGTGGACTATGGCTACACCTTC
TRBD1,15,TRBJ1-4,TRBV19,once,CASSIPGGGDEKLFF,TGTGCCAGTAGTATACCAGGGGGCGGCGATGAAAAACTGTTTTTT
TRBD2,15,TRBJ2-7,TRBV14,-,CASSQGLAGIYEQYF,TGTGCCAGCAGCCAAGGACTAGCGGGGATCTACGAGCAGTACTTC
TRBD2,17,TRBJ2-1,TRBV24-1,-,CATSDLGTSGRGNEQFF,TGTGCCACCAGTGATTTAGGGACTAGCGGGAGGGGGAATGAGCAGTTCTTC
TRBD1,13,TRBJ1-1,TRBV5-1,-,CASSWGTGSEAFF,TGCGCCAGCAGCTGGGGGACAGGCTCTGAAGCTTTCTTT
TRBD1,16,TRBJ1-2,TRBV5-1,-,CASSFAGTGRINGYTF,TGCGCCAGCAGCTTCGCGGGGACAGGGAGGATTAATGGCTACACCTTC
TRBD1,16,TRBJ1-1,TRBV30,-,CAWSEFAGDRDVEAFF,TGTGCCTGGAGTGAATTTGCTGGGGACAGAGATGTGGAAGCTTTCTTT
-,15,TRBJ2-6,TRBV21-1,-,CASSKAGSGANVLTF,TGTGCCAGCAGCAAAGCAGGGAGTGGGGCCAACGTCCTGACTTTC
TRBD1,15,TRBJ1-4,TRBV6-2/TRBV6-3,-,CASSSSGGANEKLFF,TGTGCCAGCAGTTCCTCAGGGGGGGCTAATGAAAAACTGTTTTTT
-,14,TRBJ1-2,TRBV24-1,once,CATSDLRTDYGYTF,TGTGCCACCAGTGATTTGAGGACAGACTATGGCTACACCTTC
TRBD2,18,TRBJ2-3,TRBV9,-,CASSVVGSGGSSTDTQYF,TGTGCCAGCAGCGTAGTTGGTAGCGGGGGCTCTAGCACAGATACGCAGTATTTT
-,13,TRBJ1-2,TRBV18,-,CASSPGSPYGYTF,TGTGCCAGCTCACCAGGCAGTCCCTATGGCTACACCTTC
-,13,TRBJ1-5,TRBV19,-,CASADRLNQPQHF,TGTGCCAGTGCGGACAGACTCAATCAGCCCCAGCATTTT
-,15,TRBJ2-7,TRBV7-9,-,CASSLKGQGTYEQYF,TGTGCCAGCAGCTTAAAAGGGCAGGGAACCTACGAGCAGTACTTC
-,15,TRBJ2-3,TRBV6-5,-,CASSPQHKITDTQYF,TGTGCCAGCAGCCCGCAACACAAAATCACAGATACGCAGTATTTT
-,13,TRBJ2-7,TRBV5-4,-,CASSPPGGYEQYF,TGTGCCAGCAGCCCCCCCGGGGGCTACGAGCAGTACTTC
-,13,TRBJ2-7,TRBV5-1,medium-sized,CASSQTEGYEQYF,TGCGCCAGCAGCCAGACGGAGGGGTACGAGCAGTACTTC
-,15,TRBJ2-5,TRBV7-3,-,CASSERKAGKETQYF,TGTGCCAGCAGTGAGAGAAAGGCAGGGAAGGAGACCCAGTACTTC
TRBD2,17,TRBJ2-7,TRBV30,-,CAWSQAASGKKSYEQYF,TGTGCCTGGAGTCAGGCGGCTAGCGGGAAGAAATCCTACGAGCAGTACTTC
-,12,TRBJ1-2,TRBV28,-,CASSLGQYGYTF,TGTGCCAGCAGTTTAGGGCAGTATGGCTACACCTTC
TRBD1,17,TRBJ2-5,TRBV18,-,CASSPLGDRDHQETQYF,TGTGCCAGCTCACCCCTCGGGGACAGGGATCACCAAGAGACCCAGTACTTC
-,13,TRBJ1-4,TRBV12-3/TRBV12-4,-,CASSSGYDEKLFF,TGTGCCAGCAGTTCAGGGTACGATGAAAAACTGTTTTTT
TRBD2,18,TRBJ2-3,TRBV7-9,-,CASSLAPGRTSSTDTQYF,TGTGCCAGCAGCTTAGCGCCCGGGAGGACTAGCAGTACAGATACGCAGTATTTT